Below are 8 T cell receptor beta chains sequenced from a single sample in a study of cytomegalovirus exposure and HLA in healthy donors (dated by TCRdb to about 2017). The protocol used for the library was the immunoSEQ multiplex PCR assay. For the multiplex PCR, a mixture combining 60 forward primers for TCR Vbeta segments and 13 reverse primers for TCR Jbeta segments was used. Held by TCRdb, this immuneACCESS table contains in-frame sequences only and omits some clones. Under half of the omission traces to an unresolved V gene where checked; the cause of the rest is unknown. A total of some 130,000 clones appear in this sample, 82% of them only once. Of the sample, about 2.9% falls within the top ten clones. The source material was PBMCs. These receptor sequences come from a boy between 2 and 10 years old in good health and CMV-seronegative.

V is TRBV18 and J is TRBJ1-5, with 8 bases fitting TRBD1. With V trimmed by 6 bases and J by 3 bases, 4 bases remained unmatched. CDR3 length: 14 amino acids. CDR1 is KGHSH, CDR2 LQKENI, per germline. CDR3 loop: CASSPDRANQPQHF. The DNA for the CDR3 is TGTGCCAGCTCCCCGGACAGGGCCAATCAGCCCCAGCATTTT.

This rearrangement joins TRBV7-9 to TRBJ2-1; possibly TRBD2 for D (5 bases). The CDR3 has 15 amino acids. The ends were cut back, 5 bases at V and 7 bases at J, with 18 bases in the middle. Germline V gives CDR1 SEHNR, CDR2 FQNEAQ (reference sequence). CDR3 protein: CASSPGILPNNEQFF. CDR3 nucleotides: TGTGCCAGCAGCCCGGGGATTCTCCCAAATAATGAGCAGTTCTTC. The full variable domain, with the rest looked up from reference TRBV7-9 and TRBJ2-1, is DTGVSQNPRHKITKRGQNVTFRCDPISEHNRLYWYRQTLGQGPEFLTYFQNEAQLEKSRLLSDRFSAERPKGSFSTLEIQRTEQGDSAMYLCASSPGILPNNEQFFGPGTRLTVL.

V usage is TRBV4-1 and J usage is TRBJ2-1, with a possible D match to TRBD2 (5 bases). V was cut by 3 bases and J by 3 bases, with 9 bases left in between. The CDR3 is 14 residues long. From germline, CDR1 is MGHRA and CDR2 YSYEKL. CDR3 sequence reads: CASSHPRGYNEQFF. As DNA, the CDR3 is TGCGCCAGCAGCCATCCCCGGGGCTACAATGAGCAGTTCTTC.

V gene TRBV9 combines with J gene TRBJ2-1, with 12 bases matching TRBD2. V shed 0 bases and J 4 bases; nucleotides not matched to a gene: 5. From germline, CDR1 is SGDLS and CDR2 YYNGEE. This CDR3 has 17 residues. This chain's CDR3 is CASSVVTSGGLYNEQFF. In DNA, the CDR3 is TGTGCCAGCAGCGTAGTGACTAGCGGGGGCCTTTACAATGAGCAGTTCTTC.

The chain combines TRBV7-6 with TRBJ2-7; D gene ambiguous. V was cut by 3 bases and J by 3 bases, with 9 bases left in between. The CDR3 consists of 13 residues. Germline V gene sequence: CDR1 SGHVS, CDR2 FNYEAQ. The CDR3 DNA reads TGTGCCAGCAGCTTTTCTCCAGTCTACGAGCAGTACTTC. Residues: CASSFSPVYEQYF.

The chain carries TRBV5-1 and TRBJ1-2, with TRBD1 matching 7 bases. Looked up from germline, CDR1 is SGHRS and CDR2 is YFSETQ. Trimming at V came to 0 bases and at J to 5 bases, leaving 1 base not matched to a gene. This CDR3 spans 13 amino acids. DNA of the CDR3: TGCGCCAGCAGCTTGGGGGGACAGTATGGCTACACCTTC. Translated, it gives CASSLGGQYGYTF.

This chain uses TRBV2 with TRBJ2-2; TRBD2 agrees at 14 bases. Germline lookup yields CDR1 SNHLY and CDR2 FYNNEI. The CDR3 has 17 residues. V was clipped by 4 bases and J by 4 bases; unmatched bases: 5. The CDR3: CASSARGLAGVTGELFF. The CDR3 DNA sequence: TGTGCCAGCAGTGCACGGGGACTAGCGGGAGTCACCGGGGAGCTGTTTTTT. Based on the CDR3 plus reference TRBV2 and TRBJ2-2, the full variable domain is EPEVTQTPSHQVTQMGQEVILRCVPISNHLYFYWYRQILGQKVEFLVSFYNNEISEKSEIFDDQFSVERPDGSNFTLKIRSTKLEDSAMYFCASSARGLAGVTGELFFGEGSRLTVL.

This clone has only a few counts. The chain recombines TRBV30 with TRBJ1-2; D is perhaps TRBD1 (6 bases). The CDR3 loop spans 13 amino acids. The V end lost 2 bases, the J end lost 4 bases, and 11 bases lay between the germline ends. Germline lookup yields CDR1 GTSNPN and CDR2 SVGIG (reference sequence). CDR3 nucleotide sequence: TGTGCCTGGAGTTCGACAGGTGCCTATGGCTACACCTTC. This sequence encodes CAWSSTGAYGYTF.